Listed here are 17 T cell receptor beta chains from one sample, sequenced in a study of human T cells and chemical hapten exposure. Time point here: patch test 3, about 24 weeks after DPC sensitization. Specified treatment: therapeutic diphenylcyclopropenone sensitization with weekly scalp DPC. MiXCR, applied by TCRdb to the RACE reads, yields one record per CDR3 protein. The sample contains about 82,000 distinct CDR3 sequences, roughly 13% of which appear only once. Here the sequenced sample was whole blood, taken in connection with sensitization to the hapten diphenylcyclopropenone (DPC). The source of these receptors is a woman aged 50 to 60 with alopecia areata. Some clones in this sample may be carry-over from other donors' samples.

There are a few counts of this clonotype. This rearrangement joins TRBV10-3 to TRBJ1-1; 7 bases are shared with TRBD1. The CDR3 runs to 12 residues. CDR1 is ENHRY and CDR2 is SYGVKD in the germline V gene. Losses at the gene ends were 8 bases for V and 3 bases for J; bases not matched to a gene: 3. For the CDR3, the DNA is TGTGCCATCGCGCAGGGGGACACTGAAGCTTTCTTT. Its protein is CAIAQGDTEAFF.

The chain joins TRBV7-9 to TRBJ1-1; D is unresolved. This CDR3 is 14 amino acids long. From germline, CDR1 is SEHNR and CDR2 FQNEAQ (reference sequence). Trimming cost V 4 bases and J 4 bases, with 13 bases left between them. The CDR3 sequence is CASSSTVLGTEAFF. Written as DNA, the CDR3 is TGTGCCAGCAGCTCGACGGTTTTAGGCACTGAAGCTTTCTTT.

This clonotype was recorded a few times. This chain joins TRBV10-3 and TRBJ2-7; TRBD1 is a possible D gene (5 bases). Germline CDR1 ENHRY, CDR2 SYGVKD. V was shortened by 0 bases and J by 9 bases, with 6 bases between the two germline ends. CDR3 size: 11 residues. CDR3 in DNA: TGTGCCATCAGTGAGTCCCAGGGGCAGTACTTC. It specifies CAISESQGQYF.

In DNA form, the CDR3 reads TGCAGCGTAATCGGGGTCCTGAACACTGAAGCTTTCTTT. It encodes CSVIGVLNTEAFF. The rearrangement joins TRBV29-1 to TRBJ1-1, with D hard to call. The V gene's germline CDR1 is SQVTM and CDR2 ANQGSEA. The CDR3 is 13 residues long. The V end was cut by 6 bases, the J end by 0 bases, with 11 bases between.

This clonotype was detected ten times or more. The chain joins TRBV25-1 to TRBJ2-3; D might be TRBD2 (6 bases). V lost 1 base, J lost 2 bases, and 19 bases lay in between. The CDR3 totals 18 residues. From germline, CDR1 is MGHDK and CDR2 SYGVNS. The CDR3 DNA is TGTGCCAGCAGTGAATCTATTAGTGGGGGAGGCTCCACAGATACGCAGTATTTT. This gives the protein CASSESISGGGSTDTQYF. The variable domain in full, completed from reference TRBV25-1 and TRBJ2-3, reads EADIYQTPRYLVIGTGKKITLECSQTMGHDKMYWYQQDPGMELHLIHYSYGVNSTEKGDLSSESTVSRIRTEHFPLTLESARPSHTSQYLCASSESISGGGSTDTQYFGPGTRLTVL.

The sample holds a few counts of this clonotype. The chain is built from TRBV18 and TRBJ2-4; possibly TRBD1 or TRBD2 for D (5 bases each). The CDR3 covers 17 residues. Trimming took 2 bases from V and 3 from J, leaving 17 bases between them. The germline V gene encodes CDR1 KGHSH and CDR2 LQKENI. The CDR3 here is CASSPEMVGEVKNIQYF. For the CDR3, the DNA is TGTGCCAGCTCACCAGAAATGGTGGGGGAAGTCAAAAACATTCAGTACTTC.

This clonotype was detected ten times or more. This sequence joins TRBV6-6 and TRBJ1-1; no firm D call. The CDR3 spans 13 residues. The V and J ends lost 5 bases and 8 bases respectively, with 15 bases between them. CDR1 and CDR2 (germline): MNHNY, SVGAGI (reference sequence). The CDR3 protein is CASSPWTGGEAFF. The CDR3 DNA is TGTGCCAGCAGTCCCTGGACGGGCGGGGAAGCTTTCTTT.

The chain couples TRBV27 to TRBJ2-2, with a possible D match to TRBD2 (5 bases). Trimming took 3 bases from V and 2 from J, leaving 13 bases between them. There are 16 residues in the CDR3. Germline V CDR1 and CDR2: MNHEY, SMNVEV (reference sequence). The CDR3 protein is CASSFKRGPNTGELFF. In DNA, the CDR3 is TGTGCCAGCAGTTTTAAACGAGGGCCCAACACCGGGGAGCTGTTTTTT.

This clonotype was counted at least ten times. The chain couples TRBV20-1 to TRBJ2-5, with a possible D match to TRBD1 (5 bases). The CDR3 sequence is 15 residues long. The V end lost 3 bases, the J end lost 0 bases, and 14 bases lay between the germline ends. CDR1 and CDR2 from the germline V gene are DFQATT and SNEGSKA (reference sequence). The CDR3 region has the DNA TGCAGTGCTAGCCCGGCCCAGGGCAACCAAGAGACCCAGTACTTC. This gives the protein CSASPAQGNQETQYF.

This clonotype has just a few counts. This rearrangement joins TRBV3-1 to TRBJ2-1; tentatively, D is TRBD2 (7 bases). Germline V CDR1 and CDR2: LGHDT, YNNKEL (reference sequence). V lost 0 bases and J lost 5, with 17 bases in between. This CDR3 contains 17 residues. The CDR3 region is CASSQDIGGRANNEQFF. The CDR3 DNA sequence: TGTGCCAGCAGCCAAGATATAGGGGGGAGGGCCAACAATGAGCAGTTCTTC.

Notes on this clonotype: A much larger clone lies a single base off, so this may be a read error. V gene TRBV11-2 combines with J gene TRBJ2-4; D may be TRBD2 (5 bases). The CDR3 runs 17 residues. From germline, CDR1 is SGHAT and CDR2 FQNNGV. The DNA of the CDR3 is TGTGCCAGCAGCCTCGACCCGGGAAAGAAAGCCAAAAACATTCGGTACTTC. Protein: CASSLDPGKKAKNIRYF.

Only a few counts were recorded for this clonotype. This CDR3 is CSARDTWDRSYNEQFF. In nucleotides, the CDR3 is TGCAGTGCTAGAGATACTTGGGACAGGTCGTACAATGAGCAGTTCTTC. J is TRBJ2-1 and V is TRBV20-1; the match to TRBD1 covers 8 bases. Germline CDR1 and CDR2: DFQATT and SNEGSKA (reference sequence). The trim removed 0 bases at V and 4 bases at J, leaving 8 bases unmatched. CDR3 length: 16 amino acids.

The chain links TRBV27 to TRBJ1-1, with a possible D match to TRBD1 (5 bases). The V end lost 0 bases, the J end lost 1 base, and 12 bases lay between the germline ends. This CDR3 is 16 amino acids long. Germline CDR1 MNHEY, CDR2 SMNVEV (reference sequence). The CDR3 nucleotides are TGTGCCAGCAGTTTATCGACAGATACAAAGAACACTGAAGCTTTCTTT. This gives the protein CASSLSTDTKNTEAFF.

The rearrangement uses TRBV20-1 and TRBJ2-5, with D possibly TRBD2 on 6 matching bases. The CDR3 is made up of 15 amino acids. Germline V gene lookup returns CDR1 DFQATT and CDR2 SNEGSKA (reference sequence). Between the trimmed V and J ends, which lost 6 bases and 1 base, there was a span of 18 bases. The chain's CDR3 is CSAIDGSSAQETQYF. For the CDR3, the DNA is TGCAGTGCCATAGATGGTTCTAGCGCCCAAGAGACCCAGTACTTC.

This clonotype was recorded a few times. V usage is TRBV7-2 and J usage is TRBJ2-3; 7 positions match TRBD1. V lost 0 bases to trimming and J lost 7 bases; unmatched junction nucleotides: 4. Germline V gives CDR1 SGHTA, CDR2 FQGNSA. This CDR3 has 14 amino acids. DNA for the CDR3: TGTGCCAGCAGCTTAGCGGGGACAGCACATACGCAGTATTTT. As protein: CASSLAGTAHTQYF.

The CDR3 DNA sequence: TGTGCCATCAGTGGCGCCCGAGCCGAAGAGACCCAGTACTTC. Amino acids: CAISGARAEETQYF. The chain carries TRBV10-3 and TRBJ2-5, with D unresolved. CDR3 length: 14 amino acids. Looked up from germline, CDR1 is ENHRY and CDR2 is SYGVKD. Trimming pared 4 bases from V and 3 bases from J, leaving 12 bases between.

This clonotype was detected a few times. The rearrangement joins TRBV6-5 to TRBJ2-7; no definite D call. CDR1 and CDR2 from the germline V gene are MNHEY and SVGAGI. Deletions cut 2 bases from V and 0 bases from J, with 8 bases between. The CDR3 is 14 amino acids. The CDR3 DNA follows: TGTGCCAGCAGTTACAGGTCTCCCTCCTACGAGCAGTACTTC. The encoded protein is CASSYRSPSYEQYF.